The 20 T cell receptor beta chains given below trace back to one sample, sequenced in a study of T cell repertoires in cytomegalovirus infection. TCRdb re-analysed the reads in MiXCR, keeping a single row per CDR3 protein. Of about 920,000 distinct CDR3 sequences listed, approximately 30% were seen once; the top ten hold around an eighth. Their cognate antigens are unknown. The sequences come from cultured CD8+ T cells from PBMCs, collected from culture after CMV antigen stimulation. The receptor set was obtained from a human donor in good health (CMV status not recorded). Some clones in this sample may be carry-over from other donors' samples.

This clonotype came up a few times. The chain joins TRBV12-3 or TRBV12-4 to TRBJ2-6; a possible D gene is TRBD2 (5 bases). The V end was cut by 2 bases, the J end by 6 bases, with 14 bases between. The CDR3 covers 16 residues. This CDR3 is CASSLRTGSEANVLTF. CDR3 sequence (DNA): TGTGCCAGCAGTTTACGGACGGGGTCGGAGGCCAACGTCCTGACTTTC.

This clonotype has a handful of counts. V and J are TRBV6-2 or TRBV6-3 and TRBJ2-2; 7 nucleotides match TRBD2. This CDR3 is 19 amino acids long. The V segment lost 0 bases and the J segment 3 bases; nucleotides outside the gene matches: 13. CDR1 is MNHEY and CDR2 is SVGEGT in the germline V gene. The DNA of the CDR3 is TGTGCCAGCAGTTACTCGGCTAGCGGACCCACCCCCGACACCGGGGAGCTGTTTTTT. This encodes CASSYSASGPTPDTGELFF.

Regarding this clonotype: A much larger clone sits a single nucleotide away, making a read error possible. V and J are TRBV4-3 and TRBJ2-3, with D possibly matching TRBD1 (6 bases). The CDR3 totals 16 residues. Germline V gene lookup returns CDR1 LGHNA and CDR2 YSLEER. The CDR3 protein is CANSQGQFASTDTQYF. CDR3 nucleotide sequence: TGCGCCAACAGCCAAGGACAGTTCGCGAGCACAGATACGCAGTATTTT.

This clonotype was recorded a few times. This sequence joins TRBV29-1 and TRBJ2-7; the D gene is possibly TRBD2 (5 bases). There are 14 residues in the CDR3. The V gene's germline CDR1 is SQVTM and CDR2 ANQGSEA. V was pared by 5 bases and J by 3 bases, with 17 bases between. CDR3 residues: CSVRGPDEGYEQYF. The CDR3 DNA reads TGCAGCGTTCGCGGTCCTGACGAGGGCTACGAGCAGTACTTC.

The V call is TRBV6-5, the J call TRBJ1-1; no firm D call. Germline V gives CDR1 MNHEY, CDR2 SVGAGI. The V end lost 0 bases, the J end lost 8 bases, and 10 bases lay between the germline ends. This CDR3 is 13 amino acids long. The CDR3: CASSYSSKTEAFF. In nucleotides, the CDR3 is TGTGCCAGCAGTTACTCCTCAAAAACGGAAGCTTTCTTT.

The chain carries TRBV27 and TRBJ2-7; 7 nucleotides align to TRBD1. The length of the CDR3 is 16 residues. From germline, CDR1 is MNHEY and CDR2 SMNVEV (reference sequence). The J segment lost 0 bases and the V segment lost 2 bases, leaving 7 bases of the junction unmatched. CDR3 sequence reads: CASSLQGDTSSYEQYF. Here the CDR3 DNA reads TGTGCCAGCAGTTTACAGGGGGACACGAGCTCCTACGAGCAGTACTTC.

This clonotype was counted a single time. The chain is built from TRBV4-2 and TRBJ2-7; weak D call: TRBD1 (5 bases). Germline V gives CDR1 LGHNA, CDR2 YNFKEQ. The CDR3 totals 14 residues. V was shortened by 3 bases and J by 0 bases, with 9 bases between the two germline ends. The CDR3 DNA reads TGTGCCAGCAGCCAGGGGCACGGCTCCTACGAGCAGTACTTC. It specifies CASSQGHGSYEQYF.

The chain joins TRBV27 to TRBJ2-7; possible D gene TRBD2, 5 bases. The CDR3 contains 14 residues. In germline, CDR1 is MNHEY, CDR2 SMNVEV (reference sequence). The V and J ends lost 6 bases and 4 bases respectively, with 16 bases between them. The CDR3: CASSVSLDHYEQYF. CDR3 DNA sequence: TGTGCCAGCAGCGTGTCACTAGATCATTACGAGCAGTACTTC.

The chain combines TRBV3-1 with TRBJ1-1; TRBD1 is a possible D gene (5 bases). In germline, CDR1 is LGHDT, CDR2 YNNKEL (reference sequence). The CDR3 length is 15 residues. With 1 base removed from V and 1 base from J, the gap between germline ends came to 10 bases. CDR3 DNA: TGTGCCAGCAGCCAAGTTCCAGGGAAGAACACTGAAGCTTTCTTT. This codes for CASSQVPGKNTEAFF.

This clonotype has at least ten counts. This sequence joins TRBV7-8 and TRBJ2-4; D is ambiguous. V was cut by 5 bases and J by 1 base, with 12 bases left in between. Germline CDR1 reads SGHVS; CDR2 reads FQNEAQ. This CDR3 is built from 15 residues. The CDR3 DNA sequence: TGTGCCAGCAGCCGAGGAAGGGTGGCCAAAAACATTCAGTACTTC. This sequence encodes CASSRGRVAKNIQYF.

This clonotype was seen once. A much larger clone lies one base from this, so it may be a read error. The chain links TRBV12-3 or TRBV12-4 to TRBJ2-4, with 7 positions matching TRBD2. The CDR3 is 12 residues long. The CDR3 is CVSSTSGIIQYF. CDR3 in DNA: TGTGTCAGCAGTACAAGCGGGATCATTCAGTACTTC.

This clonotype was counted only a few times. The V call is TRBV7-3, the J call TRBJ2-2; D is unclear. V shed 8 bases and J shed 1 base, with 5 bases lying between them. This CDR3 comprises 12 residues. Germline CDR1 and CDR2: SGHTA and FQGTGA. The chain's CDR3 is CASEENTGELFF. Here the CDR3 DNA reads TGTGCCAGCGAGGAGAACACCGGGGAGCTGTTTTTT. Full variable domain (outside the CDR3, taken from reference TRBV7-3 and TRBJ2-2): GAGVSQTPSNKVTEKGKYVELRCDPISGHTALYWYRQSLGQGPEFLIYFQGTGAADDSGLPNDRFFAVRPEGSVSTLKIQRTERGDSAVYLCASEENTGELFFGEGSRLTVL.

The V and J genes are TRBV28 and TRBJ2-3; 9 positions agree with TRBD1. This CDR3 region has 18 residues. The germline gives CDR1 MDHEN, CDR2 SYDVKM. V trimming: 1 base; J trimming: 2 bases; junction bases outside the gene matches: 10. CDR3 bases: TGTGCCAGCAGTTTATCCCATGGGACAGGGACCTCCACAGATACGCAGTATTTT. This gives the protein CASSLSHGTGTSTDTQYF.

CDR3 nucleotide sequence: TGTGCCAGCAGCTTAGTAATCAGCACTGGGGCCAACGTCCTGACTTTC. Protein sequence: CASSLVISTGANVLTF. This rearrangement joins TRBV7-9 to TRBJ2-6; D ambiguous. V lost 1 base, J lost 2 bases, and 9 bases lay in between. This CDR3 has 16 residues. The germline gives CDR1 SEHNR, CDR2 FQNEAQ (reference sequence).

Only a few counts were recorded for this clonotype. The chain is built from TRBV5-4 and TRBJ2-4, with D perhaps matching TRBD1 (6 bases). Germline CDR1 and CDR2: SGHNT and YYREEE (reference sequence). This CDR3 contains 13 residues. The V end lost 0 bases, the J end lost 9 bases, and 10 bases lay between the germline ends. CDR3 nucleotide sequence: TGTGCCAGCAGCTTGGCCGGGACACCCATTCAGTACTTC. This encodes CASSLAGTPIQYF.

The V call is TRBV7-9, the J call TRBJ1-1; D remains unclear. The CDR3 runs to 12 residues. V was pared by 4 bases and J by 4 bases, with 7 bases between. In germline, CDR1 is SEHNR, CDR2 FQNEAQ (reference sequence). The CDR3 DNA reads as TGTGCCAGCAGCTGGACCGTCACTGAAGCTTTCTTT. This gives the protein CASSWTVTEAFF.

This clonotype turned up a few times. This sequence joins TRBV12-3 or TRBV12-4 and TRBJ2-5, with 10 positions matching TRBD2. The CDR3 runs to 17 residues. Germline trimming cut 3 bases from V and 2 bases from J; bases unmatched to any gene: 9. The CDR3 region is CASSFVLAGETQETQYF. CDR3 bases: TGTGCCAGCAGTTTTGTCCTAGCGGGGGAGACGCAAGAGACCCAGTACTTC.

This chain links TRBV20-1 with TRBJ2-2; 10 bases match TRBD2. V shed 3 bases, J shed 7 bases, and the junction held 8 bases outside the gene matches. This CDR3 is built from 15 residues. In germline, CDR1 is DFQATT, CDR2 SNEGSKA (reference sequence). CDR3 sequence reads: CSASKRGGLDGELFF. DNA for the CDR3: TGCAGTGCTAGCAAGCGGGGGGGCCTGGACGGGGAGCTGTTTTTT.

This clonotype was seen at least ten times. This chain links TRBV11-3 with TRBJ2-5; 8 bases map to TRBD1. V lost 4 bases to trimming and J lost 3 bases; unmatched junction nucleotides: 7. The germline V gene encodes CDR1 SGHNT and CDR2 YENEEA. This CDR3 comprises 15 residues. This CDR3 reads CASSSRTGSEETQYF. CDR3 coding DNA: TGTGCCAGCAGCTCCCGGACAGGGTCGGAAGAGACCCAGTACTTC.

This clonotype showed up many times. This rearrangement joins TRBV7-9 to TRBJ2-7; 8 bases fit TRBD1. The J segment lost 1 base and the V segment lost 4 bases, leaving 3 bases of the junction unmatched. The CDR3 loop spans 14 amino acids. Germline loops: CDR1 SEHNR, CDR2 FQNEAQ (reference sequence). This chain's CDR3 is CASSSDRGSYEQYV. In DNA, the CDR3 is TGTGCCAGCAGCTCCGACAGGGGTTCCTACGAGCAGTACGTC.